The subject of this entry is one TCR beta chain. Antigen unknown. Other DNA sequences of this sample code for an identical CDR3. The germline CDR1 and CDR2 sequences are MNHEY and SVGAGI. The CDR3 runs 13 residues. V shed 0 bases and J shed 0 bases, with 2 bases lying between them. This sample was taken from a study of T cell responses to AZD1222 COVID-19 vaccine. Study-wide findings and caveats: Spike-specific TCR repertoires showed rising breadth and depth after two AZD1222 doses. White British people made up most donors, females outnumbered males, and clonal diversity was possibly underestimated. Spike regions recognized by vaccine-associated CD4 TCRs spanned the protein, led by 160-218 and 743-854. The peak T cell response came first, and repertoires were sampled only after it.

Profiled with immunoSEQ multiplex PCR; TCRdb holds only in-frame clones, not every one. This sample carries 120,000 or so clones, around 90% of them seen once, and the ten largest clones take about 15%. This chain connects TRBV6-5 to TRBJ1-2; D remains ambiguous. Sample: peripheral blood, taken 28 days after the second AZD1222 dose. The TCR originated in an adult who received the AZD1222 COVID-19 vaccine. CDR3 sequence (DNA): TGTGCCAGCAGTTACTCGTCTAACTATGGCTACACCTTC. Protein product: CASSYSSNYGYTF.